This TCR beta chain was obtained from a study of T-cell reconstitution after alpha-beta-depleted transplantation in children. The CDR3 is made up of 14 amino acids. J was trimmed by 8 bases and V by 6 bases; bases with no gene match: 7. CDR1 and CDR2 (germline): ENHRY, SYGVKD. The TCRbeta library was prepared with unique molecular identifiers. TCRdb reanalysed the PCR reads using MiXCR and keeps one entry per CDR3 protein. The sample shows under 400,000 distinct CDR3 sequences, approximately 23% of them seen only once. The chain recombines TRBV10-3 with TRBJ2-4; 10 nucleotides align to TRBD1. The TCR was taken from a male patient between 5 and 17 years old who had a stem cell transplant for acute lymphoblastic leukemia, so the T cells may come from the graft donor. Sequencing was performed on PBMCs, mostly from graft donor cells, taken 180 days after TCRalphabeta/CD19-depleted stem cell transplant. In nucleotides, the CDR3 is TGTGCCATCAGCGACCGGGACAGGGGTTACATTCAGTACTTC. Encoded protein: CAISDRDRGYIQYF.